This TCR beta chain was sequenced during a study of blood T cells in healthy people across ages. Findings and caveats of the study: TCR beta diversity correlated strongly with naive T cell percentage.

As to this clonotype: Antigen: not known.

The authors ran a second PCR of about 6 to 12 cycles using a sample-barcoded 5' primer and a J-beta primer mix. Each CDR3 protein gets one entry after TCRdb re-called the 5' RACE reads with MiXCR. The sample includes roughly 700,000 distinct CDR3 sequences, roughly 49% of them seen just once. The receptor's source is a woman in her sixties or seventies in good health. Sequenced input: blood.

The CDR3 here is CSAREVNTEAFF. CDR3 DNA sequence: TGCAGTGCTAGAGAAGTTAACACTGAAGCTTTCTTT. The chain carries TRBV20-1 and TRBJ1-1; D is uncertain. CDR1 is DFQATT, CDR2 SNEGSKA, per germline (reference sequence). Trimming pared 0 bases from V and 2 bases from J, leaving 4 bases between. The CDR3 has 12 residues.